This T cell receptor (beta chain) emerged from a study of monozygotic twins with inflammatory bowel disease (dated by TCRdb to between 2018 and 2020). Describing the broader study: A total of some 30 monozygotic twin pairs were included in the full study, comprising nine German pairs (four IBD-concordant, five IBD-discordant) and 19 IBD-discordant Danish pairs. Disease-associated traits were sought mainly through comparisons between IBD patients and their genetically identical healthy co-twins within discordant pairs. Each individual had, on average, about 151 000 unique TCRalpha sequences and 181 000 unique TCRbeta sequences available for analysis.

Worth noting for this clonotype: The clone's antigen remains unknown.

What the authors observed across the whole study: Repertoire similarity did not differ between concordant and discordant twins, which could be due to limited statistical power. Background noise and inter-individual variability may have been introduced into the repertoires by the differing immunosuppressive treatments among patients. Distinction between different T cell subtypes could not be achieved in the analysis. Fewer clonotypes were shared with other individuals by IBD patients than by healthy twins, most markedly in patients showing signs of disease activity. No single strong signal or clonotype linked to IBD turned up in the results, so the idea that one exists was not supported. A decrease in TCRbeta repertoire diversity, as measured by inverse Simpson index, was observed in IBD patients compared with their healthy co-twins.

An approximately 2.6 ml peripheral blood sample was drawn into PAXgene tubes per donor and stored at -80°C. Without any T cell sorting, total RNA was extracted from whole blood using the PAXgene blood miRNA kit on an automated QIAcube. Peripheral blood from monozygotic twin pairs who were concordant or discordant for inflammatory bowel disease underwent deep TCRalpha and TCRbeta repertoire profiling using unique molecular barcoding. For every twin pair, smoking habits were documented, and each individual was categorised as a current, former or never smoker. Library prep was done by 5' RACE. For each TCR library, approximately 3,700 ng of total RNA was used. For each sample, cDNA synthesis was carried out in eight separate reactions using SMARTScribe reverse transcriptase. Unique molecular identifiers containing a 6-nucleotide sample barcode were introduced through template switching during cDNA synthesis. Two nested PCRs of 16 and 9 cycles amplified the TCRalpha and TCRbeta cDNA, and bead purification followed each PCR. Before amplification, the cDNA was both treated with uracil DNA-glycosylase and purified with the QIAquick PCR purification kit. The second PCR added Illumina TruSeq-compatible adapters along with sample-specific barcodes. TapeStation and Qubit were used to check library quality and concentration, and roughly 4.8 ng of each library went into the pool. Sequencing of the pooled libraries was done on an Illumina HiSeq2500 single-index Rapid Run using custom sequencing primers and 2 x 100 bp reads. As for how the authors treated the data: UMI-based consensus assembly with MiGEC version 1.2.6 was used to correct PCR and sequencing errors. V(D)J alignment, clonotype assembly and CDR3 extraction were performed with MiXCR version 2.1.1. To normalise gene usage, clonotype sharing and MAIT/NKT TCR abundance, the top 1000, 10 000 and 20 000 clonotypes in each sample were analysed. After downsampling to 27 000 UMIs, diversity was calculated as the inverse Simpson index using the vegan R package. Paired Mann-Whitney U tests were applied to discordant twin pairs, and Benjamini-Hochberg correction was used for multiple testing. After TCRdb reprocessed the reads, each CDR3 protein sequence was kept as one row, without DNA. None of the V and J calls come from the authors' own analysis; TCRdb made them. The sample table includes around 100,000 distinct CDR3 sequences. Roughly 1.8% of the sample rests with the top ten.

The sample taken for sequencing was blood. This TCR was sampled from a human donor with ulcerative colitis or Crohn's disease, or a healthy co-twin of an affected twin (not recorded which).

CDR3 reads: CASSLEVDFTDTQYF. This chain joins TRBV5-8 to TRBJ2-3. Including the terminal cysteine and phenylalanine, the CDR3 comprises 15 residues. The DNA is unrecorded. Sequences SGHTS (CDR1) and YDEGEE (CDR2) are obtained from the germline V gene.